The present entry profiles one TCR beta chain with its context. Its antigen is not known. This CDR3 is built from 13 residues. Germline V gives CDR1 SGHNT, CDR2 YENEEA. The V and J ends lost 8 bases and 7 bases respectively, with 15 bases between them. In the PCR, 60 Vbeta and 13 Jbeta primers were used. Data came from immunoSEQ multiplex PCR; TCRdb stores just in-frame clones and leaves some out. The sample shows about 150,000 clones, 73% of them seen only once. This sample is part of a study of cytomegalovirus exposure and HLA in healthy donors. Study findings and constraints: For presence/absence analyses, sequencing depth was assumed to be roughly uniform across donors. Evidence from a later analysis indicated that most CMV-associated TCR beta chains looked HLA-restricted. Sequence variants that were highly shared formed a cluster that was likely a sequencing artifact.

This TCR derives from a young woman in good health and CMV-seronegative. This chain uses TRBV11-3 with TRBJ2-1, with D possibly TRBD1 on 6 matching bases. Sequencing was performed on PBMCs. CDR3 bases: TGTGCCAGCCAACAGGGTAGACGAAATGAGCAGTTCTTC. Translation gives CASQQGRRNEQFF.